The TCR beta chain under discussion was sequenced for a study of T-cell memory formation after mild COVID-19. Background on the study: The TCR clusters were mostly specific to one donor.

cDNA libraries for TCR alpha and TCR beta, carrying sample barcodes and UMIs, came from 5'RACE with constant-segment primers. TCRdb itself ran the 5' RACE reads through MiXCR, one entry per CDR3 protein. The table records hundreds of thousands of distinct CDR3 sequences, less than 20% of them present only once. Whole-study findings and limits: The second-wave clones peaking on day 37 were not confirmed as SARS-CoV-2-specific. Clones contracting day 15 to 85 were balanced CD4/CD8; later expanders leaned CD4+.

As for this clonotype: What it binds is unknown.

This sequence originates from a man between 18 and 29 years old who had mild COVID-19 (a few samples of this study predate the infection). Cell type and time point are not known. The material sequenced was PBMCs or a T cell subset sorted from them (not recorded which).

The CDR3 nucleotides are TGCGCCAGCAGCCATTCCGTGGGTGGCGAGACCCAGTACTTC. Amino acids: CASSHSVGGETQYF. This rearrangement joins TRBV4-3 to TRBJ2-5; no firm D call. The germline gives CDR1 LGHNA, CDR2 YSLEER. The CDR3 sequence is 14 residues long. V was cut by 3 bases and J by 5 bases, with 13 bases left in between.